These 19 T cell receptor beta chains were sequenced from one sample in a study of T cells in localized non-small cell lung cancer. Produced via immunoSEQ multiplex PCR; TCRdb's table is partial and in-frame only. Of around 41,000 clones listed, roughly nine tenths were seen once; the top ten hold under 12%. The sequenced sample was PBMCs, obtained before any cancer treatment. The receptor set was obtained from a woman aged 35 to 69 with stage II lung adenocarcinoma.

The rearrangement joins TRBV25-1 to TRBJ1-4; TRBD1 matches 8 bases. CDR3 length: 16 residues. Germline loops: CDR1 MGHDK, CDR2 SYGVNS. With V trimmed by 4 bases and J by 4 bases, 8 bases remained unmatched. Here the CDR3 DNA reads TGTGCCAGCAGTGGGGACAGGCGAACTAATAATGAAAAACTGTTTTTT. Translating it yields CASSGDRRTNNEKLFF.

This chain connects TRBV5-1 to TRBJ1-4, with D maybe TRBD1 (5 bases). The germline V gene has CDR1 SGHRS and CDR2 YFSETQ. The CDR3 has 15 residues. Trimming pared 5 bases from V and 7 bases from J, leaving 18 bases between. CDR3 nucleotides: TGCGCCAGCAGTCCACTTGGGGGGACGGTTGAAAAACTGTTTTTT. It specifies CASSPLGGTVEKLFF.

The rearrangement joins TRBV18 to TRBJ2-3; perhaps TRBD2 as D (5 bases). CDR1 KGHSH and CDR2 LQKENI come from the germline V gene. V dropped 4 bases and J dropped 2 bases, with 13 bases sitting between them. The CDR3 is 15 residues long. The DNA for the CDR3 is TGTGCCAGCTCACGGGAGAGGCATTCCACAGATACGCAGTATTTT. Translating it yields CASSRERHSTDTQYF.

The chain joins TRBV2 to TRBJ2-5; 8 bases map to TRBD2. V dropped 5 bases and J dropped 5; count of bases not matched to a gene: 10. This CDR3 region has 15 residues. The germline V gene has CDR1 SNHLY and CDR2 FYNNEI. The CDR3 sequence: CASSSYDGGGETQYF. The DNA of the CDR3 is TGTGCCAGCAGTTCCTACGACGGGGGGGGCGAGACCCAGTACTTC.

The CDR3 region has the DNA TGCGCCAGCAGCCAGCCGGGACTAGCGTACAATGAGCAGTTCTTC. Its translation: CASSQPGLAYNEQFF. V and J are TRBV4-1 and TRBJ2-1; the match to TRBD2 covers 10 bases. J was trimmed by 4 bases and V by 3 bases; bases with no gene match: 3. Germline V lookup: CDR1 MGHRA, CDR2 YSYEKL. The CDR3 runs to 15 residues.

In DNA, the CDR3 is TGTGCCAGCAGCTTAGTAAGAAACACCGGGGAGCTGTTTTTT. It translates to CASSLVRNTGELFF. V gene TRBV11-3 combines with J gene TRBJ2-2; D is unclear. The CDR3 covers 14 residues. Germline CDR1 and CDR2: SGHNT and YENEEA. Trimming took 1 base from V and 2 from J, leaving 5 bases between them.

The CDR3 region is CASSPETPGGYTF. The DNA for the CDR3 is TGTGCCAGCAGTCCGGAGACACCTGGTGGCTACACCTTC. The V gene is TRBV6-5, the J gene TRBJ1-2; no firm D call. Germline lookup yields CDR1 MNHEY and CDR2 SVGAGI. The V and J ends lost 5 bases and 7 bases respectively, with 14 bases between them. The CDR3 sequence is 13 residues long.

CDR3 nucleotide sequence: TGTGCCAGTACCCCCCCCCAGCGGGACAATCAGCCCCAGCATTTT. The encoded protein is CASTPPQRDNQPQHF. The chain is built from TRBV19 and TRBJ1-5; no reliable D call. V was pared by 7 bases and J by 3 bases, with 16 bases between. The CDR3 runs to 15 residues. CDR1 LNHDA and CDR2 SQIVND come from the germline V gene (reference sequence).

V usage is TRBV9 and J usage is TRBJ2-1; 7 bases align to TRBD1. J gave up 7 bases and V 2 bases, and 9 bases lay outside the gene matches. This CDR3 is 15 amino acids long. Germline V lookup: CDR1 SGDLS, CDR2 YYNGEE. Here the CDR3 reads CASSVAGGTENEQFF. The CDR3 DNA reads as TGTGCCAGCAGCGTGGCAGGGGGAACGGAAAATGAGCAGTTCTTC.

The CDR3 reads CASSVQGHGYTF. The CDR3 coding sequence is TGTGCCAGCAGCGTACAGGGGCATGGCTACACCTTC. The chain links TRBV7-9 to TRBJ1-2; the match to TRBD1 covers 7 bases. Trimming took 5 bases from V and 6 from J; bases not matched to a gene: 3. CDR1 and CDR2 (germline): SEHNR, FQNEAQ (reference sequence). CDR3 length: 12 amino acids.

The chain recombines TRBV18 with TRBJ1-1; 7 nucleotides match TRBD1. The CDR3 is made up of 13 amino acids. In germline, CDR1 is KGHSH, CDR2 LQKENI. V gave up 0 bases and J gave up 11 bases; unmatched junction bases: 6. In nucleotides, the CDR3 is TGTGCCAGCTCACCACCGTCGGGACAGAAGGCTTTCTTT. It is translated as CASSPPSGQKAFF.

The CDR3 reads CASSSAGTGHNEQFF. DNA of the CDR3: TGTGCCAGCAGTTCCGCCGGGACAGGGCACAATGAGCAGTTCTTC. The chain combines TRBV6-5 with TRBJ2-1; 9 bases agree with TRBD1. The CDR3 is 15 amino acids. V lost 4 bases, J lost 5 bases, and 6 bases stayed unmatched. The germline V gene has CDR1 MNHEY and CDR2 SVGAGI.

The rearrangement links TRBV28 to TRBJ2-5, with D possibly matching TRBD2 (6 bases). The CDR3 consists of 13 residues. With 6 bases removed from V and 1 base from J, the gap between germline ends came to 9 bases. Germline CDR1 reads MDHEN; CDR2 reads SYDVKM. CDR3 in amino acids: CASSLAVQETQYF. The CDR3 DNA is TGTGCCAGCAGCTTAGCGGTCCAAGAGACCCAGTACTTC. Full variable domain (remainder filled in from reference TRBV28 and TRBJ2-5): DVKVTQSSRYLVKRTGEKVFLECVQDMDHENMFWYRQDPGLGLRLIYFSYDVKMKEKGDIPEGYSVSREKKERFSLILESASTNQTSMYLCASSLAVQETQYFGPGTRLLVL.

The chain has TRBV6-1 and TRBJ1-1, with D possibly being TRBD1 (5 bases). CDR1 and CDR2 (germline): MNHNS, SASEGT. The length of the CDR3 is 11 residues. V was cut by 4 bases and J by 6 bases, with 6 bases left in between. CDR3 region: CASSGQSEAFF. The CDR3 DNA sequence: TGTGCCAGCAGTGGACAGTCTGAAGCTTTCTTT.

The V and J genes are TRBV11-2 and TRBJ2-2; D gene unclear. Germline V CDR1 and CDR2: SGHAT, FQNNGV. The CDR3 extends over 13 amino acids. V was clipped by 5 bases and J by 2 bases, with 6 bases between them. CDR3 in amino acids: CASSASNTGELFF. CDR3 DNA: TGTGCCAGCAGCGCGTCTAACACCGGGGAGCTGTTTTTT.

This clone has a single count. The CDR3 carries no conserved terminal phenylalanine or tryptophan, so it likely arises from a read error. The chain links TRBV28 to TRBJ2-3; TRBD1 is a possible D gene (5 bases). Germline CDR1 and CDR2: MDHEN and SYDVKM. The CDR3 covers 13 residues. V shed 8 bases and J shed 0 bases, with 9 bases lying between them. The chain's CDR3 is CASRKGSTDTQYL. In DNA form, the CDR3 reads TGTGCCAGCCGGAAGGGGAGCACAGATACGCAGTATTTG.

This chain connects TRBV7-9 to TRBJ1-1; D perhaps matches TRBD1 (5 bases). Trimming removed 5 bases from V and 7 bases from J, with 11 bases in between. Per germline, CDR1 SEHNR and CDR2 FQNEAQ (reference sequence). CDR3 length: 12 residues. CDR3 nucleotides: TGTGCCAGCAGCGACCGGGGCCGTGAAGCTTTCTTT. Protein sequence: CASSDRGREAFF.

The rearrangement links TRBV2 to TRBJ1-2; a possible D gene is TRBD1 (6 bases). Trimming stripped 10 bases from V and 4 bases from J, with 13 bases between. There are 12 residues in the CDR3. Germline V gives CDR1 SNHLY, CDR2 FYNNEI. For the CDR3, the DNA is TGTGCCACTAGGACAGAGACCTATGGCTACACCTTC. Its translation: CATRTETYGYTF.

The rearrangement links TRBV5-1 to TRBJ2-1; D possibly uses TRBD1 or TRBD2 (5 bases each). The V end was cut by 2 bases, the J end by 3 bases, with 15 bases between. The CDR3 consists of 16 residues. Germline V gene sequence: CDR1 SGHRS, CDR2 YFSETQ. The CDR3 region is CASSFPGPTFYNEQFF. CDR3 sequence (DNA): TGCGCCAGCAGCTTTCCGGGACCCACCTTCTACAATGAGCAGTTCTTC.